One and the same sample provided the 29 T cell receptor beta chains below, sequenced in a study of identical twins. In TCRdb, the 5' RACE reads were re-called with MiXCR into one record per CDR3 protein. In the table there are 650,000 to 750,000 distinct CDR3 sequences, approximately 22% of which are singletons. The sample was also linked to a second study, of T cells expressing NK-cell markers.

Sequenced: PBMCs. The origin of the receptors is a woman aged 18-29 years in good health.

The rearrangement links TRBV6-1 to TRBJ2-7, with D unresolved. CDR1 is MNHNS and CDR2 is SASEGT in the germline V gene. The CDR3 consists of 13 residues. Between the trimmed V and J ends, which lost 6 bases and 0 bases, there was a span of 9 bases. The CDR3 DNA sequence: TGTGCCAGCAGACTCCCCGGCTCCTACGAGCAGTACTTC. Translating gives CASRLPGSYEQYF.

This clonotype was counted only a few times. The J gene is TRBJ2-7, the V gene TRBV10-1, with 7 bases fitting TRBD2. The V and J ends lost 4 bases and 5 bases, in that order; junction bases with no gene match: 8. Germline V gene sequence: CDR1 WNHNN, CDR2 SYGVQD (reference sequence). The CDR3 runs 14 residues. The DNA for the CDR3 is TGCGCCAGCAGTGTCACCAGCGGGACCCACGAGCAGTACTTC. It specifies CASSVTSGTHEQYF.

The chain is built from TRBV5-1 and TRBJ2-7; 8 bases align to TRBD2. Germline CDR1 reads SGHRS; CDR2 reads YFSETQ. The ends lost 3 bases at V and 7 bases at J; junction bases unmatched: 9. CDR3 length: 14 amino acids. This CDR3 reads CASSSFLTSGEQYF. Written as DNA, the CDR3 is TGCGCCAGCAGCTCCTTTCTCACTAGCGGTGAGCAGTACTTC.

At least ten counts were recorded for this clonotype. J is TRBJ2-5 and V is TRBV12-3 or TRBV12-4; D gene uncertain. V was pared by 8 bases and J by 6 bases, with 13 bases between. The CDR3 has 12 residues. CDR3 coding DNA: TGTGCCAGCGGGAAAATCGGGCAGACCCAGTACTTC. The encoded protein is CASGKIGQTQYF.

V usage is TRBV12-3 or TRBV12-4 and J usage is TRBJ2-1, with 9 bases lining up with TRBD1. The CDR3 covers 15 residues. The trim removed 1 base at V and 8 bases at J, leaving 6 bases unmatched. The CDR3 sequence is CASSLGDRVDDEQFF. The CDR3 coding sequence is TGTGCCAGCAGTTTAGGGGACAGGGTGGACGATGAGCAGTTCTTC.

This sequence joins TRBV7-2 and TRBJ2-3; 7 nucleotides match TRBD1. J was trimmed by 8 bases and V by 3 bases; bases with no gene match: 11. The CDR3 has 15 amino acids. Germline-derived CDR1 and CDR2 are SGHTA and FQGNSA. The chain's CDR3 is CASSFRQGLTGTQYF. The CDR3 DNA is TGTGCCAGCAGCTTCAGACAGGGCCTCACGGGTACGCAGTATTTT.

The chain joins TRBV7-2 to TRBJ2-1; TRBD2 matches at 10 bases. Germline V gives CDR1 SGHTA, CDR2 FQGNSA. J was trimmed by 0 bases and V by 1 base; bases with no gene match: 6. This CDR3 is built from 18 residues. The CDR3 loop is CASSLGLAGASSYNEQFF. As DNA, the CDR3 is TGTGCCAGCAGCTTAGGGCTAGCGGGAGCGAGCTCCTACAATGAGCAGTTCTTC.

This clonotype was observed many times. The rearrangement joins TRBV10-3 to TRBJ2-1, with D perhaps matching TRBD1 (7 bases). This CDR3 comprises 15 residues. Germline V gene data show CDR1 as ENHRY and CDR2 as SYGVKD. Trimming stripped 7 bases from V and 7 bases from J, with 20 bases between. The CDR3 reads CAINPQGEVGNEQFF. The CDR3 DNA follows: TGTGCCATCAACCCCCAGGGGGAGGTGGGGAATGAGCAGTTCTTC.

This clonotype was observed a handful of times. CDR3 loop: CSARDLRDGAFF. In DNA form, the CDR3 reads TGCAGTGCTAGAGATCTGAGGGACGGTGCTTTCTTT. V gene TRBV20-1 combines with J gene TRBJ1-1; TRBD1 might be the D (5 bases). The CDR3 extends over 12 amino acids. Germline V gene data show CDR1 as DFQATT and CDR2 as SNEGSKA (reference sequence). V lost 0 bases to trimming and J lost 11 bases, with 13 bases between them.

The count of this clonotype is one. One end of the junction does not line up with germline, which may come from a read error. This chain connects TRBV7-6 to TRBJ2-5, with 9 positions matching TRBD2. Germline assignment: CDR1 SGHVS and CDR2 FNYEAQ. The CDR3 runs 16 residues. The CDR3 DNA is TGTGCCAGCAGCGTCGCGGGGGGGCATTACCATGAGACCCAGTACTTC. Translating it yields CASSVAGGHYHETQYF.

The rearrangement joins TRBV5-1 to TRBJ2-2; D remains ambiguous. V shed 10 bases and J shed 6 bases, with 28 bases lying between them. Germline V CDR1 and CDR2: SGHRS, YFSETQ. CDR3 length equals 17 residues. The CDR3 sequence: CAASRPRRYGESGELFF. The CDR3 DNA sequence: TGCGCCGCCAGCAGGCCTCGCCGATACGGCGAGTCCGGGGAGCTGTTTTTT. The full variable domain, completed using reference TRBV5-1 and TRBJ2-2, is KAGVTQTPRYLIKTRGQQVTLSCSPISGHRSVSWYQQTPGQGLQFLFEYFSETQRNKGNFPGRFSGRQFSNSRSEMNVSTLELGDSALYLCAASRPRRYGESGELFFGEGSRLTVL.

The table lists this clonotype with a few counts. This chain connects TRBV7-9 to TRBJ2-1; D is undetermined. The CDR3 is made up of 14 amino acids. Deletions cut 10 bases from V and 2 bases from J, with 15 bases between. Germline loops: CDR1 SEHNR, CDR2 FQNEAQ (reference sequence). CDR3 residues: CATHGLIPYNEQFF. The CDR3 DNA follows: TGTGCCACCCACGGGTTAATCCCCTACAATGAGCAGTTCTTC.

This chain joins TRBV5-5 and TRBJ1-3; tentative D call: TRBD1 (5 bases). Per germline, CDR1 SGHKS and CDR2 YYEKEE (reference sequence). V was cut by 5 bases and J by 3 bases, with 15 bases left in between. The CDR3 runs to 15 residues. CDR3 coding DNA: TGTGCCAGCAGTTTTGGGACCGACCGTGGAAACACCATATATTTT. It codes for CASSFGTDRGNTIYF.

This clonotype has only a few counts. This chain joins TRBV5-1 and TRBJ2-2, with 13 bases fitting TRBD2. CDR1 is SGHRS and CDR2 is YFSETQ in the germline V gene. The CDR3 consists of 17 residues. The chain's CDR3 is CAARGTSGTAGTGELFF. CDR3 coding DNA: TGCGCGGCACGTGGGACTAGCGGGACGGCGGGCACCGGGGAGCTGTTTTTT.

The CDR3, as DNA: TGTGCCATCGGGGATAGCGGGGGGGTCTATGAGCAGTTCTTC. It specifies CAIGDSGGVYEQFF. The chain has TRBV10-3 and TRBJ2-1, with 11 bases identical to TRBD2. V gave up 8 bases and J gave up 8 bases; unmatched junction bases: 8. The CDR3 loop spans 14 amino acids. CDR1 is ENHRY and CDR2 is SYGVKD in the germline V gene.

The genes are TRBV3-1 and TRBJ1-6; D is undetermined. V lost 5 bases and J 10 bases, leaving 12 bases between the germline ends. The CDR3 has 13 residues. Germline V gene sequence: CDR1 LGHDT, CDR2 YNNKEL (reference sequence). The CDR3 region is CASSFVYGSPLHF. CDR3 nucleotides: TGTGCCAGCAGCTTTGTATACGGATCACCCCTCCACTTT.

Ten or more counts support this clonotype. The V gene is TRBV11-3, the J gene TRBJ2-1; a weak D match, TRBD2 (5 bases). The germline V gene encodes CDR1 SGHNT and CDR2 YENEEA. The CDR3 is 15 residues long. Between the trimmed V and J ends, which lost 5 bases and 14 bases, there was a span of 25 bases. CDR3 nucleotide sequence: TGTGCCAGCAGCCTGGTCGGATTACCACTAGATTTGAAGTTCTTC. This codes for CASSLVGLPLDLKFF.

This clonotype was found many times. The chain combines TRBV29-1 with TRBJ2-1, with 11 positions matching TRBD2. Losses at the gene ends were 7 bases for V and 4 bases for J; bases not matched to a gene: 3. CDR1 and CDR2 from the germline V gene are SQVTM and ANQGSEA. The CDR3 sequence is 13 residues long. DNA of the CDR3: TGCAGCGGGGGGACTAGCGGTTACAATGAGCAGTTCTTC. It is translated as CSGGTSGYNEQFF.

This clonotype appeared a few times. The chain carries TRBV6-1 and TRBJ2-2, with 7 bases fitting TRBD1. The CDR3 has 15 residues. The junction had 9 bases not matched to a gene; V was cut back by 8 bases and J by 3 bases. Germline CDR1 MNHNS, CDR2 SASEGT. In DNA form, the CDR3 reads TGTGCCAGCTTACCCCTACAGGGGTACACCGGGGAGCTGTTTTTT. It codes for CASLPLQGYTGELFF.

This chain links TRBV20-1 with TRBJ2-1; TRBD2 matches 7 bases. V was pared by 0 bases and J by 14 bases, with 7 bases of the junction left unmatched. Germline V gene lookup returns CDR1 DFQATT and CDR2 SNEGSKA (reference sequence). The CDR3 is 12 amino acids. The DNA for the CDR3 is TGCAGTGCTAGAGACGGGAGGACCGGGGAGTTCTTC. This translates into CSARDGRTGEFF.

With respect to this clonotype: A much larger clone lies one base from this, so it may be a read error. This sequence joins TRBV7-9 and TRBJ2-5; 10 positions agree with TRBD2. The CDR3 contains 15 residues. Germline values: CDR1 SEHNR, CDR2 FQNEAQ (reference sequence). CDR3 amino acids: CASSLKTSGKETLYF. Written as DNA, the CDR3 is TGTGCCAGCAGCCTAAAAACTAGCGGGAAAGAGACCCTGTACTTC. The whole variable domain, remainder taken from reference TRBV7-9 and TRBJ2-5, is DTGVSQNPRHKITKRGQNVTFRCDPISEHNRLYWYRQTLGQGPEFLTYFQNEAQLEKSRLLSDRFSAERPKGSFSTLEIQRTEQGDSAMYLCASSLKTSGKETLYFGPGTRLLVL.

This clonotype was recorded a few times. This chain links TRBV9 with TRBJ2-4; 10 nucleotides match TRBD2. Germline lookup yields CDR1 SGDLS and CDR2 YYNGEE. This CDR3 is 16 amino acids long. The V segment lost 0 bases and the J segment 6 bases; nucleotides outside the gene matches: 6. CDR3 region: CASSVEAGGPGNIQYF. The CDR3 DNA follows: TGTGCCAGCAGCGTAGAAGCGGGGGGGCCTGGAAACATTCAGTACTTC. Filled out from reference TRBV9 and TRBJ2-4, the complete variable domain reads DSGVTQTPKHLITATGQRVTLRCSPRSGDLSVYWYQQSLDQGLQFLIQYYNGEERAKGNILERFSAQQFPDLHSELNLSSLELGDSALYFCASSVEAGGPGNIQYFGAGTRLSVL.

Only a few counts were recorded for this clonotype. The chain recombines TRBV20-1 with TRBJ2-5; possibly TRBD2 for D (6 bases). Germline CDR1 and CDR2: DFQATT and SNEGSKA (reference sequence). The CDR3 contains 12 residues. V shed 6 bases and J shed 4 bases, with 12 bases lying between them. This CDR3 is CSARKAGETQYF. Written as DNA, the CDR3 is TGCAGTGCCCGGAAAGCGGGAGAGACCCAGTACTTC.

This rearrangement joins TRBV5-1 to TRBJ2-5; D may be TRBD2 (5 bases). The CDR3 runs 14 residues. CDR1 SGHRS and CDR2 YFSETQ come from the germline V gene. V was cut by 2 bases and J by 1 base, with 9 bases left in between. The CDR3 here is CASSFFGVQETQYF. CDR3 DNA sequence: TGCGCCAGCAGCTTCTTCGGGGTCCAAGAGACCCAGTACTTC.

This clonotype appeared a few times. This chain connects TRBV20-1 to TRBJ2-3; 9 bases map to TRBD2. The CDR3 loop spans 14 amino acids. Trimming removed 4 bases from V and 3 bases from J; junction bases left unmatched: 5. CDR1 and CDR2 (germline): DFQATT, SNEGSKA (reference sequence). The CDR3 bases are TGCAGTGCTATTCGCGGGAGGGGAACAGATACGCAGTATTTT. This codes for CSAIRGRGTDTQYF.

The rearrangement uses TRBV7-2 and TRBJ2-3, with D possibly being TRBD1 (5 bases). CDR1 SGHTA and CDR2 FQGNSA come from the germline V gene. The germline V and J ends were trimmed by 5 bases and 1 base, with 13 bases remaining between them. The CDR3 length is 15 residues. The CDR3 loop reads CASSQGALGTDTQYF. In nucleotides, the CDR3 is TGTGCCAGCAGCCAGGGCGCCCTCGGCACAGATACGCAGTATTTT.

This clonotype was observed many times. The chain uses TRBV15 and TRBJ2-7; no firm D call. V was shortened by 1 base and J by 2 bases, with 12 bases between the two germline ends. This CDR3 has 15 residues. Germline assignment: CDR1 LNHNV and CDR2 YYDKDF (reference sequence). The CDR3 bases are TGTGCCACCAGCAGAGGTAACAGCGCTACCTACGAGCAGTACTTC. Translating it yields CATSRGNSATYEQYF.

This clonotype has a handful of counts. The chain links TRBV4-3 to TRBJ1-2; 12 bases agree with TRBD1. The CDR3 has 16 amino acids. After removal of 4 bases from V and 4 bases from J, the junction contained 7 bases not matched to a gene. The germline V gene encodes CDR1 LGHNA and CDR2 YSLEER. In DNA form, the CDR3 reads TGCGCCAGCAGCCGCCCGGGACAGGGGGCACCCTATGGCTACACCTTC. It yields the protein CASSRPGQGAPYGYTF.

The sample holds a few counts of this clonotype. The chain carries TRBV20-1 and TRBJ2-3; possibly TRBD1 or TRBD2 for D (5 bases each). Germline V gene sequence: CDR1 DFQATT, CDR2 SNEGSKA (reference sequence). Trimming cost V 3 bases and J 3 bases, with 13 bases left between them. The CDR3 loop spans 14 amino acids. The chain's CDR3 is CSASPGPKTDTQYF. The CDR3 nucleotides are TGCAGTGCTAGCCCGGGGCCAAAGACAGATACGCAGTATTTT.